This TCR beta chain was found in a study of T-cell memory formation after mild COVID-19. Germline CDR1 and CDR2: SNHLY and FYNNEI. The CDR3 consists of 15 residues. V shed 3 bases, J shed 2 bases, and the junction held 5 bases outside the gene matches. TCRalpha and TCRbeta libraries used 5'RACE with constant-segment primers and UMIs. TCRdb analysed the 5' RACE reads with MiXCR anew, one entry per CDR3 protein. Here the sample spans 250,000 to 350,000 distinct CDR3 sequences, 16% being singletons. Findings and caveats of the study: Researchers found some responding clones in pre-infection memory, a sign that cross-reactive memory joined. Balance between CD4 and CD8 was seen in clones contracting day 15 to 85, and a CD4+ lean was seen in later expanders.

In its sample, this clonotype was seen many times. Antigen specificity is unknown. The sample consisted of PBMCs or a T cell subset sorted from them (not recorded which). The genes are TRBV2 and TRBJ2-5; TRBD1 matches 8 bases. The receptor was isolated from a man between 18 and 29 years old who had mild COVID-19 (a few samples of this study predate the infection). Cell type and time point are not known. CDR3 DNA: TGTGCCAGCAGTGATTCTTGGACAGGGCAAGAGACCCAGTACTTC. Translated: CASSDSWTGQETQYF. The full variable domain, rest sourced from reference TRBV2 and TRBJ2-5, is EPEVTQTPSHQVTQMGQEVILRCVPISNHLYFYWYRQILGQKVEFLVSFYNNEISEKSEIFDDQFSVERPDGSNFTLKIRSTKLEDSAMYFCASSDSWTGQETQYFGPGTRLLVL.